This is a list of T cell receptor beta chains from one sample in a study of CXCR3-negative and CXCR3-positive naive CD8 T cells. Each CDR3 protein gets one entry in TCRdb, which reprocessed the 5' RACE reads and gives no DNA. The sample table sets out around 41,000 distinct CDR3 sequences. The sequenced sample consisted of memory CD8+ T cells from blood. These receptors all come from a human donor in good health. Some clones in this sample may be carry-over from other donors' samples. CDR3s include the opening cysteine and the closing phenylalanine or tryptophan. Expanded clones get a size class; other rows say once, few or many, or leave the size out.

v_call,clone_size,j_call,cdr3_aa
TRBV14,.,TRBJ2-3,CASSQLTSIAFDTQYF
TRBV7-8,.,TRBJ2-7,CASTPGYEQYF
TRBV23-1,.,TRBJ2-1,CASSQMRGGSRYNEQFF
TRBV7-7,.,TRBJ1-1,CASSSDRDTEAFF
TRBV4-2,.,TRBJ2-7,CASSAAGIRNEQYF
TRBV28,.,TRBJ2-2,CASYQTGPPPGELFF
TRBV7-8,.,TRBJ2-1,CASSLDSPSDNEQFF
TRBV5-5,.,TRBJ2-7,CASSFPNVGGWYEQYF
TRBV7-2,.,TRBJ1-1,CASSSDWGGGTEAFF
TRBV4-2,.,TRBJ2-4,CASSQEAQAFFLAKNIQYF
TRBV7-9,.,TRBJ2-1,CASSLTGLKFF
TRBV6-5,.,TRBJ1-6,CASSYTSGGGSPLHF
TRBV28,.,TRBJ1-6,CASSLGQEDSPLHF
TRBV20-1,.,TRBJ1-1,CSARPFMNTEAFF
TRBV6-2/TRBV6-3,.,TRBJ2-7,CASSNPPDSMYEQYF
TRBV10-1,.,TRBJ1-1,CASSPGQGENTEAFF
TRBV12-3/TRBV12-4,.,TRBJ2-1,CASSSSDNEQFF
TRBV11-2,.,TRBJ2-7,CASSYPAGGPYF
TRBV7-2,.,TRBJ1-5,CASSLVVQGDQPQHF
TRBV20-1,.,TRBJ1-2,CSARDRGLHGYTF
TRBV29-1,.,TRBJ2-2,CSAGGWRGLFF
TRBV20-1,.,TRBJ2-3,CSAVSGVSTDTQYF
TRBV29-1,.,TRBJ2-1,CSVGTNNEQFF
TRBV7-2,.,TRBJ2-1,CASSLAESSYNEQFF
TRBV7-8,.,TRBJ1-3,CASSPFAGAISSGNTIYF
TRBV5-1,.,TRBJ2-7,CASSSVTSYEQYF
TRBV12-3/TRBV12-4,.,TRBJ2-3,CASSQLIGIHTQYF
TRBV13,.,TRBJ1-2,CASGRRGDYGYTF
TRBV25-1,.,TRBJ1-5,CASSGRGIYQPQHF
TRBV5-1,.,TRBJ1-2,CATYEAGNYTF
TRBV7-9,.,TRBJ1-2,CASSSGQGAFGYTF
TRBV28,.,TRBJ2-3,CASSSGTGGWGTQYF
TRBV29-1,.,TRBJ2-5,CSVEERGWETQYF
TRBV25-1,.,TRBJ2-7,CASSGSYEQYF
TRBV7-9,.,TRBJ1-5,CASSSTGDQPQHF
TRBV11-2,.,TRBJ2-2,CASSHWEPGELFF
TRBV5-1,.,TRBJ2-6,CASSLEGRGSGANVLTF
TRBV28,.,TRBJ1-1,CASRPHSWGMNTEAFF
TRBV29-1,.,TRBJ2-2,CSVVGGNTGELFF
TRBV6-2/TRBV6-3,.,TRBJ2-7,CASKPPGPSEVDEQYF
TRBV7-6,.,TRBJ2-5,CASSLTLAGAETQYF
TRBV4-1,.,TRBJ2-5,CASSQVRGQETQYF
TRBV5-5,.,TRBJ2-3,CASSSDRDHTDTQYF
TRBV4-2,.,TRBJ2-2,CASSQKLTGDTGELFF
TRBV13,.,TRBJ2-1,CASSLRTSGRYNEQFF
TRBV21-1,.,TRBJ2-5,CASSSQQGGETQYF
TRBV6-4,.,TRBJ2-2,CASSDSQGSPGELFF
TRBV7-8,.,TRBJ1-1,CASSSPGGQGPWVTEAFF
TRBV25-1,.,TRBJ2-4,CASSEPQGAGENIQYF
TRBV28,.,TRBJ1-2,CASREQGTWGYGYTF
TRBV7-9,.,TRBJ2-7,CASSFSESSYEQYF
TRBV4-1,.,TRBJ1-3,CASSHGGGLRSGNTIYF
TRBV11-2,.,TRBJ2-5,CASSKILQETQYF
TRBV15,.,TRBJ2-1,CATSREGAAGEQFF
TRBV7-6,.,TRBJ2-7,CASSPGTDPYEQYF
TRBV29-1,medium-sized,TRBJ1-5,CSVWDSTGIQPQHF
TRBV9,.,TRBJ1-6,CASSAEQSSYNSPLHF
TRBV3-1,.,TRBJ2-3,CACSPKVGPDISTDTQYF
TRBV6-2/TRBV6-3,.,TRBJ2-7,CASRQLGEQYF
TRBV29-1,.,TRBJ2-7,CSVIDRGSPYEQYF